The 24 T cell receptor beta chains in this list originate from one sample, sequenced in a study of T cells in women clearing cervical HPV infection. TCRdb's copy holds only in-frame clones and misses some; the assay was immunoSEQ multiplex PCR. The repertoire table contains about 34,000 clones. The sequencing input was blood buffy coat. Source of these receptors: a woman between 18 and 75 years old with a cervical HPV16 infection that either progressed to CIN3+ or cleared (not recorded which).

The covered CDR3 bases are TGTGCCAGCTCACCAAGAATCACTAGCGGGAGAGGAGGACAAGAGACC. Translated: CASSPRITSGRGGQET. The entire CDR3 reads CASSPRITSGRGGQETQYF. V and J are TRBV18 and TRBJ2-5, with 11 bases lining up with TRBD2. The DNA ends 3 residues before the CDR3 does, and the rest of the CDR3 is filled in from the germline J gene. The CDR3 runs to 19 residues. V lost 2 bases, J lost 2 bases, and 13 bases stayed unmatched. Per germline, CDR1 KGHSH and CDR2 LQKENI.

Regarding this clone: Sequencing ends 3 residues short of the CDR3 end; the germline J gene provides the rest. V gene TRBV11-2 combines with J gene TRBJ2-7, with D unresolved. V was trimmed by 2 bases and J by 6 bases, leaving 11 bases between them. CDR1 is SGHAT and CDR2 is FQNNGV in the germline V gene. This CDR3 is built from 13 residues. The chain's CDR3 is CASSLFPSSEQYF. The sequenced CDR3 bases are TGTGCCAGCAGCTTATTTCCGAGCTCCGAG. Full variable domain (missing parts from reference TRBV11-2 and TRBJ2-7): EAGVAQSPRYKIIEKRQSVAFWCNPISGHATLYWYQQILGQGPKLLIQFQNNGVVDDSQLPKDRFSAERLKGVDSTLKIQPAKLEDSAVYLCASSLFPSSEQYFGPGTRLTVT.

Concerning this clone itself: The read terminates 3 residues before the CDR3 end, so the remaining end is supplied by the germline J gene. The J gene is TRBJ2-7, the V gene TRBV6-4; maybe TRBD1 (6 bases). Trimming removed 2 bases from V and 1 base from J, with 18 bases in between. This CDR3 has 17 amino acids. Germline-derived CDR1 and CDR2 are MRHNA and SNTAGT. CDR3 sequence: CASSDPMTGRRSYEQYF. The CDR3 bases that were read are TGTGCCAGCAGTGACCCTATGACAGGTCGGAGATCCTACGAG.

On this clone itself: The CDR3 is cut off 3 residues early in the read; its end comes from the germline J gene. The chain carries TRBV7-9 and TRBJ2-5; 8 bases map to TRBD1. Germline CDR1 reads SEHNR; CDR2 reads FQNEAQ (reference sequence). CDR3 length: 15 residues. V trimming: 3 bases; J trimming: 5 bases; junction bases outside the gene matches: 8. CDR3 loop: CASSFRTGRSETQYF. The DNA read from the CDR3 is TGTGCCAGCAGCTTCAGGACAGGGCGATCGGAGACC.

Turning to this clone: The read ends 3 residues early relative to the CDR3; the germline J gene fills the gap. This chain connects TRBV19 to TRBJ2-1; TRBD1 agrees at 8 bases. This CDR3 has 13 amino acids. The J segment lost 5 bases and the V segment lost 10 bases, leaving 7 bases of the junction unmatched. Germline V lookup: CDR1 LNHDA, CDR2 SQIVND (reference sequence). This CDR3 is CATDADRDNEQFF. Incomplete CDR3 DNA: TGTGCCACCGATGCGGACAGGGACAATGAG.

About this clone: From the germline J gene comes the end of the CDR3, since the read stops 3 residues before it. This sequence joins TRBV19 and TRBJ2-3, with TRBD1 matching over 9 bases. The CDR3 has 14 amino acids. The germline V gene has CDR1 LNHDA and CDR2 SQIVND (reference sequence). Partial CDR3 DNA: TGTGCCAGTAGTACAACAGGGGGCGGTCAGCCG. It specifies CASSTTGGGQP. The CDR3 in its entirety is CASSTTGGGQPQYF.

CDR3 DNA (partial): TGTGCCAGCAGCTTAAGGCAGGGGGAGAATTCACCC. This codes for CASSLRQGENSP. The CDR3 reads in full as CASSLRQGENSPLHF. The chain is built from TRBV7-9 and TRBJ1-6, with 7 positions matching TRBD1. Read sequence stops 3 residues before the CDR3 end, and the germline J gene provides the missing end. This CDR3 is 15 amino acids long. The germline CDR1 and CDR2 sequences are SEHNR and FQNEAQ (reference sequence). V lost 2 bases and J lost 7; bases outside the gene matches: 5.

Incomplete CDR3 DNA: TGTGCCAGCAGCTTGAGACTTAGCACAGATACG. Protein product: CASSLRLSTDT. The full-length CDR3 reads as CASSLRLSTDTQYF. This chain joins TRBV5-4 and TRBJ2-3, with D unclear. The DNA ends 3 residues before the CDR3 does, and the rest of the CDR3 is filled in from the germline J gene. V was clipped by 1 base and J by 0 bases, with 6 bases between them. Germline lookup yields CDR1 SGHNT and CDR2 YYREEE (reference sequence). This CDR3 is 14 amino acids long.

Details on this clone: Read coverage stops 3 residues before the CDR3 terminus; the germline J gene supplies the remainder. V usage is TRBV20-1 and J usage is TRBJ1-2, with TRBD1 identical over 10 bases. The germline gives CDR1 DFQATT, CDR2 SNEGSKA (reference sequence). This CDR3 spans 14 amino acids. V lost 5 bases and J lost 5; bases outside the gene matches: 8. The CDR3 bases that were read are TGCAGTGCTTCAGACAGGGGGCAGGGGTATGGC. Translated: CSASDRGQGYG. The CDR3 in full is CSASDRGQGYGYTF.

About this clone: The CDR3 extends 3 residues past the end of the read, so its final part is completed from the germline J gene. The rearrangement uses TRBV7-9 and TRBJ1-1; D is uncertain. Trimming pared 6 bases from V and 7 bases from J, leaving 15 bases between. The CDR3 has 13 residues. CDR1 is SEHNR, CDR2 FQNEAQ, per germline (reference sequence). This CDR3 is CASRPAGYYEAFF. Incomplete CDR3 DNA: TGTGCCAGCAGGCCTGCCGGGTACTATGAA.

Concerning this clone itself: The sequence runs out 3 residues before the end of the CDR3; the remainder is reconstructed from the germline J gene. The chain employs TRBV25-1 and TRBJ1-2, with a weak D call TRBD1 (6 bases). This CDR3 is built from 14 residues. Germline assignment: CDR1 MGHDK and CDR2 SYGVNS. The CDR3 is CASSRHGGARGYTF. CDR3 DNA (partial): TGTGCCAGCAGCCGTCACGGGGGGGCGCGGGGC.

In regard to this clone: The read ends 3 residues shy of where the CDR3 ends; the end is completed using the germline J gene. The chain couples TRBV20-1 to TRBJ2-3, with D possibly matching TRBD2 (6 bases). The CDR3 contains 10 residues. In germline, CDR1 is DFQATT, CDR2 SNEGSKA (reference sequence). Trimming cost V 6 bases and J 5 bases, with 6 bases left between them. CDR3 residues: CSAGGDTQYF. The DNA read from the CDR3 is TGCAGTGCCGGGGGAGATACG.

Of note for this clone: One junction end disagrees with the germline gene, perhaps due to a read error. The CDR3 extends 3 residues past the end of the read, so its final part is completed from the germline J gene. Other DNA sequences within the sample encode an identical CDR3. The J gene is TRBJ1-3, the V gene TRBV19; D gene unclear. Per germline, CDR1 LNHDA and CDR2 SQIVND (reference sequence). The CDR3 extends over 14 amino acids. Partial CDR3 DNA: TGTGCCAGTAGCATACGAGGGTTTGGAAACACT. This encodes CASSIRGFGNT. Given in full, the CDR3 is CASSIRGFGNTIYF. The whole variable domain, remainder taken from reference TRBV19 and TRBJ1-3, is DGGITQSPKYLFRKEGQNVTLSCEQNLNHDAMYWYRQDPGQGLRLIYYSQIVNDFQKGDIAEGYSVSREKKESFPLTVTSAQKNPTAFYLCASSIRGFGNTIYFGEGSWLTVV.

Turning to this clone: Coverage ceases 3 residues before the CDR3 finishes, and the germline J gene fills in the end. V and J are TRBV29-1 and TRBJ2-1; 7 bases are a match to TRBD1. In germline, CDR1 is SQVTM, CDR2 ANQGSEA. V shed 6 bases, J shed 9 bases, and the junction held 8 bases outside the gene matches. This CDR3 is 12 amino acids long. CDR3 DNA (partial): TGCAGCGTGGTGACAGGGTGGGTTGAG. This translates into CSVVTGWVE. Given in full, the CDR3 is CSVVTGWVEQFF.

A word on this clone: Coverage ceases 3 residues before the CDR3 finishes, and the germline J gene fills in the end. This chain uses TRBV2 with TRBJ2-5; D perhaps matches TRBD1 (6 bases). The CDR3 is made up of 13 amino acids. V lost 6 bases and J lost 5, with 13 bases in between. CDR1 and CDR2 (germline): SNHLY, FYNNEI. The CDR3 loop reads CASREYRAETQYF. The covered CDR3 bases are TGTGCCAGCAGGGAATACAGGGCCGAGACC.

In the case of this clone: Read coverage stops 3 residues before the CDR3 terminus; the germline J gene supplies the remainder. The chain recombines TRBV6-2 or TRBV6-3 with TRBJ2-7; 7 positions match TRBD2. V lost 2 bases to trimming and J lost 3 bases; unmatched junction nucleotides: 13. Germline loops: CDR1 MNHEY, CDR2 SVGEGT. This CDR3 has 17 amino acids. This CDR3 is CASSYPPWGGMSYEQYF. CDR3 bases read: TGTGCCAGCAGTTACCCACCCTGGGGGGGTATGAGCTACGAG.

Comment on this clone: Read data end 3 residues before the CDR3 end; the end is taken from the germline J gene. J is TRBJ2-1 and V is TRBV6-2 or TRBV6-3; 12 nucleotides match TRBD2. This CDR3 has 14 amino acids. J was trimmed by 7 bases and V by 6 bases; bases with no gene match: 4. From germline, CDR1 is MNHEY and CDR2 SVGEGT. Incomplete CDR3 DNA: TGTGCCAGCAGGCTAGCGGGAGGGGAGAATGAG. It specifies CASRLAGGENE. The complete CDR3 protein is CASRLAGGENEQFF.

In regard to this clone: The read ends 3 residues early relative to the CDR3; the germline J gene fills the gap. This chain uses TRBV5-1 with TRBJ2-5, with 12 nucleotides matching TRBD2. The CDR3 is made up of 15 amino acids. V was pared by 1 base and J by 4 bases, with 2 bases of the junction left unmatched. CDR1 and CDR2 (germline): SGHRS, YFSETQ. This CDR3 is CASSLWTSGAETQYF. CDR3 DNA (partial): TGCGCCAGCAGCTTGTGGACTAGCGGGGCAGAGACC.

About this clone itself: The sequenced fragment ends 3 residues before the CDR3 boundary, so the rest is inferred from the germline J gene. V gene TRBV2 combines with J gene TRBJ1-6; 8 nucleotides align to TRBD1. Trimming cost V 3 bases and J 7 bases; bases outside gene matches: 5. CDR1 and CDR2 from the germline V gene are SNHLY and FYNNEI. The CDR3 loop spans 15 amino acids. This CDR3 is CASSEQGAPNSPLHF. Incomplete CDR3 DNA: TGTGCCAGCAGTGAGCAGGGGGCGCCGAATTCACCC.

About this clone itself: With the read ending 3 residues before the CDR3 end, the germline J gene is used to fill in that end. The chain uses TRBV20-1 and TRBJ1-1, with D possibly matching TRBD1 (5 bases). Germline V gives CDR1 DFQATT, CDR2 SNEGSKA (reference sequence). Trimming took 3 bases from V and 4 from J, leaving 15 bases between them. The CDR3 sequence is 14 residues long. The DNA read from the CDR3 is TGCAGTGCTAGGAAGCAGACAGAGGGCACTGAA. Translated: CSARKQTEGTE. The CDR3, in full, reads CSARKQTEGTEAFF.

The CDR3 DNA, read in part, is TGTGCCAGCAGCACCCTGACAGGGGGCGGTTACCCCTACGAG. This codes for CASSTLTGGGYPYE. The whole CDR3 protein is CASSTLTGGGYPYEQYF. This sequence joins TRBV7-8 and TRBJ2-7; the match to TRBD1 covers 10 bases. Coverage ceases 3 residues before the CDR3 finishes, and the germline J gene fills in the end. Germline trimming cut 5 bases from V and 2 bases from J; bases unmatched to any gene: 12. The CDR3 is 17 amino acids. CDR1 SGHVS and CDR2 FQNEAQ come from the germline V gene.

About this clone itself: At one end, the junction sequence differs from germline, possibly due to a read error. The CDR3 extends 3 residues past the end of the read, so its final part is completed from the germline J gene. This chain uses TRBV11-2 with TRBJ1-6; TRBD1 matches at 10 bases. The germline V gene encodes CDR1 SGHAT and CDR2 FQNNGV. The CDR3 runs to 15 residues. This CDR3 is CASSLEGQGNSPLHF. CDR3 DNA (partial): TGTGCCAGCAGCCTAGAGGGACAGGGGAATTCACCC.

CDR3 sequence reads: CASSPSRDYGYTF. CDR3 DNA, as far as it was read: TGTGCCAGCTCCCCAAGCAGGGACTATGGC. The rearrangement uses TRBV18 and TRBJ1-2; a possible D gene is TRBD1 (5 bases). The observed sequence ends 3 residues before the CDR3 terminus, with the missing tail filled in from the germline J gene. Germline V gene sequence: CDR1 KGHSH, CDR2 LQKENI. CDR3 size: 13 residues. The V and J ends lost 6 bases and 3 bases respectively, with 11 bases between them.

As for this clone: The read stops 3 residues short of the end of the CDR3; the missing end is completed from the germline J gene. J is TRBJ1-2 and V is TRBV20-1, with TRBD1 matching 12 bases. Germline V lookup: CDR1 DFQATT, CDR2 SNEGSKA (reference sequence). V shed 0 bases and J 7 bases; nucleotides not matched to a gene: 6. This CDR3 has 15 residues. CDR3 loop: CSARESGTGGSGYTF. The sequenced CDR3 bases are TGCAGTGCTAGAGAATCCGGGACAGGGGGCAGTGGC.